These 25 T cell receptor beta chains were sequenced from one sample in a study of shared clonotypes between healthy human individuals. Here immunoSEQ multiplex PCR was the method, and the copy in TCRdb shows in-frame clones only, minus some. The repertoire has just over 2,000,000 clones, approximately 94% of them found once; the top ten carry about 1.1%. Naive CD8 isolation took CD45RO-negative cells positively selected for CCR7 and excluded terminally differentiated effector memory CD45RA+ cells. Input material: naive CD8+ T cells sorted from blood. Receptors originate from a man aged 18-30 years in good health.

This chain uses TRBV5-1 with TRBJ1-1, with 10 positions matching TRBD1. This CDR3 is 16 amino acids long. Germline CDR1 is SGHRS and CDR2 is YFSETQ. J lost 4 bases, V lost 5 bases, and 11 bases had no gene match. CDR3 in amino acids: CASRSRQGAEGTEAFF. The CDR3 bases are TGCGCCAGCAGGTCGAGACAGGGGGCCGAAGGCACTGAAGCTTTCTTT.

The V gene is TRBV19, the J gene TRBJ1-6; 11 nucleotides align to TRBD1. Germline V CDR1 and CDR2: LNHDA, SQIVND (reference sequence). The V gene end was trimmed by 3 bases and the J gene end by 10 bases; junction bases not matched to a gene: 5. This CDR3 is built from 15 residues. Written as DNA, the CDR3 is TGTGCCAGTAGTATTGAAGGGACAGGGGGGTCACCCCTCCACTTT. This codes for CASSIEGTGGSPLHF.

The CDR3 DNA sequence: TGTGCCAGCAGCTTCGGACTAGCGGGGGGTAATGAGCAGTTCTTC. Protein sequence: CASSFGLAGGNEQFF. The rearrangement uses TRBV13 and TRBJ2-1; TRBD2 agrees at 14 bases. Looked up from germline, CDR1 is PRHDT and CDR2 is FYEKMQ (reference sequence). V shed 3 bases and J 7 bases; nucleotides not matched to a gene: 2. The CDR3 consists of 15 residues.

V is TRBV5-1 and J is TRBJ2-1, with 8 bases that match TRBD1. V shed 3 bases and J 8 bases; nucleotides not matched to a gene: 1. This CDR3 contains 12 residues. Germline CDR1 SGHRS, CDR2 YFSETQ. CDR3 sequence: CASSSRGHEQFF. The CDR3 DNA reads as TGCGCCAGCAGCTCCAGGGGGCATGAGCAGTTCTTC.

The V call is TRBV13, the J call TRBJ2-1; D gene uncertain. Germline V gene sequence: CDR1 PRHDT, CDR2 FYEKMQ (reference sequence). V gave up 5 bases and J gave up 6 bases, with 17 bases separating them. The CDR3 is 15 residues long. CDR3 nucleotide sequence: TGTGCCAGCAGCCCCTCGGAGTCCAAAGGCAATGAGCAGTTCTTC. It codes for CASSPSESKGNEQFF.

V and J are TRBV2 and TRBJ2-1, with 7 bases aligning to TRBD1. This CDR3 spans 14 amino acids. V dropped 6 bases and J dropped 5; count of bases not matched to a gene: 7. The V gene's germline CDR1 is SNHLY and CDR2 FYNNEI. The CDR3: CASSLPRGNNEQFF. Written as DNA, the CDR3 is TGTGCCAGCAGCCTCCCCAGGGGGAACAATGAGCAGTTCTTC.

Turning to this clone: The same CDR3 arises from other DNA sequences in this sample as well. The chain couples TRBV15 to TRBJ1-2; D gene uncertain. The ends were cut back, 1 base at V and 7 bases at J, with 7 bases in the middle. The V gene's germline CDR1 is LNHNV and CDR2 YYDKDF (reference sequence). This CDR3 is built from 12 residues. CDR3 sequence (DNA): TGTGCCACCAGCAGAGGGGAAGGTGGCTACACCTTC. This translates into CATSRGEGGYTF.

The V and J genes are TRBV7-3 and TRBJ2-2; D is perhaps TRBD1 or TRBD2 (5 bases each). V lost 0 bases to trimming and J lost 5 bases, with 10 bases between them. Germline CDR1 reads SGHTA; CDR2 reads FQGTGA. This CDR3 has 15 residues. The DNA for the CDR3 is TGTGCCAGCAGCTTAACGGGGCTAGCAACCGGGGAGCTGTTTTTT. Translation gives CASSLTGLATGELFF.

The rearrangement joins TRBV11-2 to TRBJ2-7, with 9 bases matching TRBD1. The germline gives CDR1 SGHAT, CDR2 FQNNGV. This CDR3 spans 15 amino acids. Losses at the gene ends were 5 bases for V and 3 bases for J; bases not matched to a gene: 8. The CDR3 DNA reads as TGTGCCAGCAGCGACACAGGGGGCTGGGACTACGAGCAGTACTTC. Encoded protein: CASSDTGGWDYEQYF.

The rearrangement uses TRBV4-2 and TRBJ1-2, with 11 bases aligning to TRBD1. Trimming at V came to 0 bases and at J to 6 bases, leaving 9 bases not matched to a gene. The CDR3 spans 17 residues. Germline CDR1 and CDR2: LGHNA and YNFKEQ. DNA for the CDR3: TGTGCCAGCAGCCAAGACGTCTCCTGGACAGGGGGCGATGGCTACACCTTC. It is translated as CASSQDVSWTGGDGYTF.

The J gene is TRBJ1-1, the V gene TRBV7-2; TRBD1 agrees at 8 bases. CDR3 length: 16 residues. J was trimmed by 1 base and V by 5 bases; bases with no gene match: 9. CDR1 and CDR2 (germline): SGHTA, FQGNSA. The CDR3 is CASSPWTGLGNTEAFF. DNA for the CDR3: TGTGCCAGCAGCCCTTGGACAGGGTTGGGGAACACTGAAGCTTTCTTT.

A remark on this clone: The same CDR3 arises from other DNA sequences in this sample as well. The chain employs TRBV5-1 and TRBJ2-5, with TRBD1 as a possible D gene (6 bases). Germline V lookup: CDR1 SGHRS, CDR2 YFSETQ. The V end was cut by 0 bases, the J end by 1 base, with 7 bases between. The CDR3 sequence is 14 residues long. This CDR3 is CASSLGDTQETQYF. The CDR3 DNA follows: TGCGCCAGCAGCTTGGGGGACACCCAAGAGACCCAGTACTTC.

V usage is TRBV29-1 and J usage is TRBJ2-2; D remains unclear. Trimming shortened V by 0 bases and J by 5 bases, and 7 bases separated the two germline ends. This CDR3 has 13 amino acids. Germline lookup yields CDR1 SQVTM and CDR2 ANQGSEA. The CDR3: CSVEDRATGELFF. CDR3 sequence (DNA): TGCAGCGTTGAAGATCGAGCAACCGGGGAGCTGTTTTTT.

The gene calls are TRBV2 and TRBJ2-1; 9 bases fit TRBD2. J gave up 8 bases and V 6 bases, and 14 bases lay outside the gene matches. The germline CDR1 and CDR2 sequences are SNHLY and FYNNEI. The CDR3 spans 16 residues. CDR3 amino acids: CASSETSGSTMHEQFF. For the CDR3, the DNA is TGTGCCAGCAGCGAGACTAGCGGATCGACAATGCATGAGCAGTTCTTC.

On this clone itself: The same CDR3 also results from other DNA sequences found in this sample. V and J are TRBV6-6 and TRBJ1-5; D is undetermined. The CDR3 covers 11 residues. Trimming left V 4 bases short and J 6 bases short, with 4 bases between. Germline V gene data show CDR1 as MNHNY and CDR2 as SVGAGI (reference sequence). The CDR3 nucleotides read TGTGCCAGCAGTTCAGGTCAGCCCCAGCATTTT. It codes for CASSSGQPQHF.

About this clone itself: The same CDR3 arises from other DNA sequences in this sample as well. The chain employs TRBV7-9 and TRBJ2-7; unclear D gene. The ends were cut back, 5 bases at V and 2 bases at J, with 7 bases in the middle. Germline V gene data show CDR1 as SEHNR and CDR2 as FQNEAQ (reference sequence). The CDR3 is 12 residues long. The CDR3 region is CASSGRAYEQYF. In DNA form, the CDR3 reads TGTGCCAGCAGCGGCCGGGCCTACGAGCAGTACTTC. The full variable domain, completed using reference TRBV7-9 and TRBJ2-7, is DTGVSQNPRHKITKRGQNVTFRCDPISEHNRLYWYRQTLGQGPEFLTYFQNEAQLEKSRLLSDRFSAERPKGSFSTLEIQRTEQGDSAMYLCASSGRAYEQYFGPGTRLTVT.

J is TRBJ2-2 and V is TRBV7-2, with unresolved D. V was shortened by 6 bases and J by 3 bases, with 11 bases between the two germline ends. This CDR3 spans 14 amino acids. Germline V lookup: CDR1 SGHTA, CDR2 FQGNSA. CDR3 nucleotides: TGTGCCAGCAGGGCAGGCTCTTACACCGGGGAGCTGTTTTTT. This encodes CASRAGSYTGELFF.

The chain carries TRBV30 and TRBJ2-2; no clear D. V was trimmed by 8 bases and J by 2 bases, leaving 3 bases between them. This CDR3 region has 10 residues. Per germline, CDR1 GTSNPN and CDR2 SVGIG (reference sequence). CDR3 nucleotides: TGTGCCATAAACACCGGGGAGCTGTTTTTT. Protein sequence: CAINTGELFF.

This chain uses TRBV4-1 with TRBJ2-7, with D perhaps being TRBD1 or TRBD2 (5 bases each). The CDR3 is 15 amino acids. Germline V CDR1 and CDR2: MGHRA, YSYEKL. The ends were cut back, 4 bases at V and 2 bases at J, with 15 bases in the middle. The CDR3 spells CASSPQGSGTYEQYF. The CDR3 coding sequence is TGCGCCAGCAGCCCGCAGGGTTCGGGGACCTACGAGCAGTACTTC.

Comment on this clone: Other DNA sequences from this sample encode an identical CDR3 as well. The chain is built from TRBV30 and TRBJ1-1; D is unclear. Trimming took 0 bases from V and 1 from J, leaving 6 bases between them. CDR1 and CDR2 from the germline V gene are GTSNPN and SVGIG (reference sequence). This CDR3 has 13 residues. This chain's CDR3 is CAWSVAGNTEAFF. The CDR3, as DNA: TGTGCCTGGAGTGTAGCAGGGAACACTGAAGCTTTCTTT.

J is TRBJ2-2 and V is TRBV9, with 13 bases aligning to TRBD2. Per germline, CDR1 SGDLS and CDR2 YYNGEE. Trimming at V came to 4 bases and at J to 1 base, leaving 4 bases not matched to a gene. The CDR3 contains 17 residues. CDR3: CASSTRLAGGNTGELFF. CDR3 in DNA: TGTGCCAGCAGCACCAGACTAGCGGGAGGGAACACCGGGGAGCTGTTTTTT.

V is TRBV5-1 and J is TRBJ1-2, with D unclear. The germline V gene encodes CDR1 SGHRS and CDR2 YFSETQ. The V gene lost 1 base and the J gene lost 0 bases, with 13 bases spanning the gap. There are 16 residues in the CDR3. The DNA of the CDR3 is TGCGCCAGCAGCTTGTTCGGCGGGATTGCTAACTATGGCTACACCTTC. Its translation: CASSLFGGIANYGYTF.

The chain combines TRBV7-6 with TRBJ1-2; 8 bases align to TRBD1. V trimming: 2 bases; J trimming: 4 bases; junction bases outside the gene matches: 6. This CDR3 is built from 15 residues. CDR1 SGHVS and CDR2 FNYEAQ come from the germline V gene. Written as DNA, the CDR3 is TGTGCCAGCAGCTTACTGACAGGGGCCCCCTATGGCTACACCTTC. The encoded protein is CASSLLTGAPYGYTF.

The chain combines TRBV7-9 with TRBJ1-1, with D possibly matching TRBD1 (6 bases). The CDR3 is 13 amino acids. Germline V gives CDR1 SEHNR, CDR2 FQNEAQ (reference sequence). V was cut by 4 bases and J by 6 bases, with 12 bases left in between. Written as DNA, the CDR3 is TGTGCCAGCAGCTATACAGGGTGGGCTGAAGCTTTCTTT. It specifies CASSYTGWAEAFF.

The count of this clone is one. J is TRBJ1-2 and V is TRBV28; 8 nucleotides match TRBD1. Germline-derived CDR1 and CDR2 are MDHEN and SYDVKM. This CDR3 has 15 amino acids. V lost 5 bases, J lost 5 bases, and 10 bases stayed unmatched. The CDR3 region has the DNA TGTGCCAGCAGTCGGACTGGGACAGGCACGTATGGCTACACCTTC. Translating it yields CASSRTGTGTYGYTF.